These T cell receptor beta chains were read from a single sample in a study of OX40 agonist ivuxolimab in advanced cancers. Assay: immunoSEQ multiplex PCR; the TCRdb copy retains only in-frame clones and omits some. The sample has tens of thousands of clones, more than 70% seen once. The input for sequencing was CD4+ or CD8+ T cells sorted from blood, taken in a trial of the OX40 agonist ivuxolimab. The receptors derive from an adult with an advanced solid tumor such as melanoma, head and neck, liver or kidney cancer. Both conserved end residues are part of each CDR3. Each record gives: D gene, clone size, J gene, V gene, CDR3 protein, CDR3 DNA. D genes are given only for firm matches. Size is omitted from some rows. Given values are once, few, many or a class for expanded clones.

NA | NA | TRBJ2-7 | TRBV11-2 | CASSLASGYFYEQYF | TGTGCCAGCAGCTTAGCTTCAGGGTATTTCTACGAGCAGTACTTC
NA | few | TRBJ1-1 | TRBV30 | CAWETGMGTEAFF | TGTGCCTGGGAAACAGGGATGGGCACTGAAGCTTTCTTT
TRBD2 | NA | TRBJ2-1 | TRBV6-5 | CASSGTSGIDEQFF | TGTGCCAGCTCCGGGACTAGCGGGATCGATGAGCAGTTCTTC
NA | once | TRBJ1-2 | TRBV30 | CATLGDHYGYTF | TGTGCCACTTTGGGGGACCACTATGGCTACACCTTC
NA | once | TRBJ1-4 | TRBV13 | CASSPTPRSNEKLFF | TGTGCCAGCAGCCCTACCCCCCGGTCGAATGAAAAACTGTTTTTT
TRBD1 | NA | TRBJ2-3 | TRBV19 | CASGLTGGARDTQYF | TGTGCCAGTGGACTGACAGGGGGGGCACGGGATACGCAGTATTTT
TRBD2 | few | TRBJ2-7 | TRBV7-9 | CASSSGLAEGEQYF | TGTGCCAGCAGCTCGGGACTAGCGGAGGGGGAGCAGTACTTC
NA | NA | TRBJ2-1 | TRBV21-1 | CASRYLRLADNEQFF | TGTGCCAGCAGGTACCTTCGCCTAGCCGACAATGAGCAGTTCTTC
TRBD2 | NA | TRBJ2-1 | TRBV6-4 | CASSESGRGYNEQFF | TGTGCCAGCAGTGAAAGCGGGAGGGGGTACAATGAGCAGTTCTTC
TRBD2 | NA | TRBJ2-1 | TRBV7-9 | CASSSNPSGNNEQFF | TGTGCCAGCAGCTCGAACCCTAGCGGGAACAATGAGCAGTTCTTC
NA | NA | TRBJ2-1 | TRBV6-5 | CASSSREPLGYNEQFF | TGTGCCAGCAGTTCGAGAGAGCCGCTGGGCTACAATGAGCAGTTCTTC
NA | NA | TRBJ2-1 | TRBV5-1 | CASSPGTGANEQFF | TGCGCCAGCAGCCCCGGGACTGGGGCCAATGAGCAGTTCTTC
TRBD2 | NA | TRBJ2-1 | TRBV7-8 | CASSSLRLAGVGEQFF | TGTGCCAGCAGCTCCCTTCGACTAGCGGGAGTTGGTGAGCAGTTCTTC
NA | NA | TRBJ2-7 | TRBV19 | CASSMKGEQYF | TGTGCCAGTAGTATGAAGGGCGAGCAGTACTTC
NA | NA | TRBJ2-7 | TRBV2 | CASSEGYLVEQYF | TGTGCCAGCAGTGAGGGTTACCTCGTCGAGCAGTACTTC
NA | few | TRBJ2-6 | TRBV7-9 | CASSLDRQLYSGANVLTF | TGTGCCAGCAGCTTAGATAGGCAGCTGTACTCTGGGGCCAACGTCCTGACTTTC
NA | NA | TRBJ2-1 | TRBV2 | CASSLMGSASNEQFF | TGTGCCAGCAGCCTCATGGGGTCTGCGTCCAATGAGCAGTTCTTC
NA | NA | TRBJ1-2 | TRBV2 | CASSERDTIFYGYTF | TGTGCCAGCAGTGAAAGGGACACCATCTTCTATGGCTACACCTTC
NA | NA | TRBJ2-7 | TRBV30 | CAWSVLGSSDTNF | TGTGCCTGGAGTGTACTTGGATCGTCGGACACCAACTTC